This T cell receptor (beta chain) was identified in a study of blood T cell repertoires in COVID-19. Clones were sequenced by immunoSEQ multiplex PCR, and TCRdb holds only the in-frame ones, with some missing. The sample has over 45,000 clones, about 83% seen once. CDR3 length equals 15 residues. CDR1 is SGHRS and CDR2 is YFSETQ in the germline V gene. Trimming took 4 bases from V and 3 from J, leaving 15 bases between them. The chain carries TRBV5-1 and TRBJ2-3; possible D gene TRBD1, 6 bases. Sample: peripheral blood. The sequence came from a woman of 80 years or more with acute or convalescent COVID-19. The CDR3 spells CASSVQGDHTDTQYF. DNA of the CDR3: TGCGCCAGCAGCGTACAGGGAGATCATACAGATACGCAGTATTTT. Drawing the rest from reference TRBV5-1 and TRBJ2-3, the complete variable domain is KAGVTQTPRYLIKTRGQQVTLSCSPISGHRSVSWYQQTPGQGLQFLFEYFSETQRNKGNFPGRFSGRQFSNSRSEMNVSTLELGDSALYLCASSVQGDHTDTQYFGPGTRLTVL.